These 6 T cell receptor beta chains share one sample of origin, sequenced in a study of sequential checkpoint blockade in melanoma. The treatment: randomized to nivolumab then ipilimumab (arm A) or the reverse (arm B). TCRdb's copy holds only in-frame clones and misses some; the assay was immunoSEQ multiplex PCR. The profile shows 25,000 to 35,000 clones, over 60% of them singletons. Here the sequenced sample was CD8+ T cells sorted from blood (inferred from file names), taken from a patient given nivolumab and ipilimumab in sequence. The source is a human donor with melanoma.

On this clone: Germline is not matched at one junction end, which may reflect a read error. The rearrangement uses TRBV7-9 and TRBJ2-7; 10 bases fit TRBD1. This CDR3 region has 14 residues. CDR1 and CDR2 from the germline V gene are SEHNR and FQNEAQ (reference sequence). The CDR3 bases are TGCGCCAGCAGCCCCGGGACAGGGGACTACGAGCAGTACTTC. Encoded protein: CASSPGTGDYEQYF. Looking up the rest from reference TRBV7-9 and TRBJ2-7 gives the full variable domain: DTGVSQNPRHKITKRGQNVTFRCDPISEHNRLYWYRQTLGQGPEFLTYFQNEAQLEKSRLLSDRFSAERPKGSFSTLEIQRTEQGDSAMYLCASSPGTGDYEQYFGPGTRLTVT.

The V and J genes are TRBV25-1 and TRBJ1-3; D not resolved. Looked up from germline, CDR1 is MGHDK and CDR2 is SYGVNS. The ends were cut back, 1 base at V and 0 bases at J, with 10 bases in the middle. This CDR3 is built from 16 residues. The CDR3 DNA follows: TGTGCCAGCAGTGAATCCGTCAGTCCCTCTGGAAACACCATATATTTT. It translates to CASSESVSPSGNTIYF.

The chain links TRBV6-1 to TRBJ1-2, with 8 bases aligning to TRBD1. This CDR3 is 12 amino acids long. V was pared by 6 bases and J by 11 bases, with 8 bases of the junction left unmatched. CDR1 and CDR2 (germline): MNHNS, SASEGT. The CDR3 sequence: CASRRDRLLYTF. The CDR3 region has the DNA TGTGCCAGCAGACGGGACAGGCTACTATACACCTTC.

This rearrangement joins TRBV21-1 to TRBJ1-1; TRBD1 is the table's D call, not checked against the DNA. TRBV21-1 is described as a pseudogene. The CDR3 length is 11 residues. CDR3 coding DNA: TGTGCCAGCAGCAGAACAGGGGAAGCTTTCTTT. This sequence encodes CASSRTGEAFF.

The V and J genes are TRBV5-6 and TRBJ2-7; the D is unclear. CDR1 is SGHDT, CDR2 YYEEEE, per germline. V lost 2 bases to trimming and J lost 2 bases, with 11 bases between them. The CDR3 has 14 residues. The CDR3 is CASSFKSKPYEQYF. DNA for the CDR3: TGTGCCAGCAGCTTTAAATCCAAGCCCTACGAGCAGTACTTC.

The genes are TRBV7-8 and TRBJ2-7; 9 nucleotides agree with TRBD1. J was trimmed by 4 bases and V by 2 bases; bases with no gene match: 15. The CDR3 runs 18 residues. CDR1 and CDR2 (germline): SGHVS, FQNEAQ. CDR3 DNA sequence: TGTGCCAGCAGCTTAAATAAAATCGGACAGGGGCAGGGGTACGAGCAGTACTTC. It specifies CASSLNKIGQGQGYEQYF. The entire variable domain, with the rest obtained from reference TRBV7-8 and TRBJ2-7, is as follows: GAGVSQSPRYKVAKRGQDVALRCDPISGHVSLFWYQQALGQGPEFLTYFQNEAQLDKSGLPSDRFFAERPEGSVSTLKIQRTQQEDSAVYLCASSLNKIGQGQGYEQYFGPGTRLTVT.